The entry below describes one T cell receptor beta chain. This clone was seen a single time. Its antigen is unknown. Qualities for individual bases were not recorded, and no much larger clone is one base off. This record comes from a study of cytomegalovirus exposure and HLA in healthy donors (dated by TCRdb to about 2017). Study-wide context: According to an earlier analysis of several hundred of the donors, about 179 million T cells yielded roughly 110 million unique TCR beta sequences and about 300 Gb of sequence data. The T cell repertoires of 666 subjects were profiled by immunosequencing and related to cytomegalovirus serostatus. A later analysis re-analyzed previously published TCR beta repertoires from about 600 donors and added high-resolution HLA genotyping to study TCR occurrence patterns. All discovery cohort repertoires had been generated using a single sequencing platform. About 310 gigabases of sequencing data and some 85 million unique TCR sequences were included in an early release covering roughly 600 HLA-typed donors. Rather than using new phenotypic data, the later analysis identified candidate immune exposures from TCR beta sequences and from how often those sequences occurred across donors. Roughly 5 DR-DQ haplotypes were treated as single units for association and clustering because of strong linkage in the cohort. In a later genetic analysis, genome-wide SNP genotypes for about 65% of the 666 donors were used, and that subset was treated as a discovery cohort. Alongside the repertoire data, information on donor age, sex, ethnicity and CMV serostatus was compiled. HLA typing covered class I and class II loci at four-digit resolution. The aim of the study was to test whether cataloging public T cell receptors could identify signatures of past pathogen exposure. On average, around 230,000 unique TCR beta nucleotide sequences were sequenced per donor among 398 genotyped donors of the cohort, with around 19% of those sequences being non-productive. The number of typed donors differed by locus: about 620-630 for A, B, C, DRB1 and DQB1; about 520 for DQA1; some 590 for DPA1; and some 450 for DPB1. To decide whether each TCR beta V gene segment behaved as functional or pseudogenic, an earlier analysis of some 600 of the donors relied on high-throughput TCR beta sequencing. Of the approximately 400 genotyped donors, over 70% fell in the genetic ancestry cluster associated with self-reported Caucasian donors. High-throughput TCR immunosequencing, statistical association of individual TCRs with disease status, and machine learning were combined to predict cytomegalovirus infection status. Along with the approximately 620-subject first cohort, a separate validation cohort of over 90 different subjects was used.

The cohort comprised several hundred healthy bone marrow donors. All cohort members were sampled while nominally healthy, although unrecorded immune exposures were likely present. The donor tested CMV seropositive and was one of the 289 seropositive cohort members. A peripheral blood sample was collected from each donor, and TCR beta sequencing was performed on peripheral blood mononuclear cells. Genomic DNA extraction from the blood cell samples was performed with the Qiagen DNeasy Blood Extraction Kit. Broad study findings and their caveats: In a later analysis, TCR association rates were found to vary across HLA loci, with the most associated TCRs seen for DRB1 alleles and the fewest for HLA-C alleles. An earlier analysis of 450 to 750 of the donors showed that most TCR beta V segments appeared in productive rearrangements either about 87% or about 30% of the time, which broadly matched IMGT annotations. A further reported finding was that TCR beta sequences accurately predicted the HLA-A and HLA-B alleles for most subjects in the first cohort. In a later analysis, HLA-associated TCR beta chains were found to be more clonally expanded and to have lower generation probabilities than equally common non-associated chains. In the study, 150 to 200 TCR beta chains were listed as associated with cytomegalovirus. The 87-base-pair reads could not distinguish some IMGT-functional V segments, including TRBV6-2 and TRBV6-3, so those segments were excluded. In a later analysis, most CMV-associated TCR beta chains were found to appear HLA-restricted, with HLA associations seemingly driven largely by CMV exposure. In both the original and validation cohorts, the classifier was reported to diagnose cytomegalovirus status with high specificity and sensitivity. It was suggested by the authors that the approach could potentially be generalized to other disease states and immunological phenotypes. HLA typing was unavailable for some donors at each locus, so association tests used only the typed subset. Across donors, most TCR sequences were observed very rarely, whereas some public TCRs were present in many individuals. Roughly uniform sequencing depth across donors was assumed in presence/absence analyses, although this assumption may not hold. A cluster of highly shared sequence variants was judged likely to represent a technical artifact of the sequencing pipeline. Specific HLA alleles were associated with about 17,000 TCR beta sequences at a false discovery rate of 0.05 in a later analysis. Assigning TCR associations to individual alleles was difficult when HLA alleles, especially DR and DQ, strongly co-occurred. According to a later analysis, parvovirus B19, influenza, CMV and Epstein-Barr virus appeared linked to several top co-occurrence clusters. V-gene and J-gene trimming of TCR beta chains was associated with a missense DCLRE1C variant in a later genetic analysis, and the association was replicated in an independent cohort. Only TCR beta chains were sequenced in this cohort, and the absence of alpha or paired-chain data limited detectable features. Three of the identified cytomegalovirus-associated TCR beta chains were confirmed in vitro to be specific for cytomegalovirus antigens. Because counts were too low, about 15 rarely observed V segments, including chromosome 9 orphons, were left out of the earlier analysis of some 600 of the donors. Compared with the 666-donor mean, donors in an Asian-associated ancestry cluster had fewer N-insertions in productive TCRs, according to a later genetic analysis. Linkage disequilibrium might explain the correlated functional status among segregating V segments, but an unknown experimental factor could not be ruled out. For the cohort, immune exposure information was limited to CMV serostatus.

The library was obtained by the immunoSEQ multiplex PCR assay. A mixture of 60 forward primers for TCR Vbeta segments and 13 reverse primers for TCR Jbeta segments was used in the multiplex PCR. The CDR3 region of rearranged TCR beta genes was amplified from genomic DNA by a multiplex PCR assay. The amplified TCR beta libraries were sequenced on the Illumina HiSeq System as 87-base-pair reads. On the authors' methods: In a later analysis, 70 million to 95 million unique TCR beta chains were counted across the 650 to 750 repertoires, and about 10 million of these chains were shared by at least two donors. Raw reads were error-corrected and collapsed into unique sequences with a nearest-neighbor algorithm that merged closely related sequences to remove PCR and sequencing errors. V, D and J gene segments were assigned by aligning CDR3 sequences to IMGT reference sequences. For a sequence to be retained, at least a six-nucleotide match to both a V gene segment and a J gene segment was required. Rearrangements were called productive when the CDR3 lacked stop codons and stayed in frame with V and J; all others were non-productive. CDR3 was defined according to IMGT convention as the region running from the second conserved V-encoded cysteine to the conserved J-encoded phenylalanine. The earlier analysis of fewer than 700 of the donors excluded sequences that lacked an unambiguous match to a single V gene segment. An earlier analysis of 587 of the donors classified V segments as functional when productive rearrangements were above 56.7% and as segregating when the standard deviation between donors was above 5%. A statistical classification framework was built to diagnose cytomegalovirus status from the catalog of TCR beta chain sequences. In a later analysis, V and J genes were assigned by comparing TCR nucleotide sequences against IMGT/GENE-DB human TR gene sequences. A later analysis assigned CDR3 sequences and most-parsimonious VDJ recombination scenarios with the TCRdist pipeline. In a later analysis, each TCR beta chain was defined by its CDR3 amino acid sequence together with its V-gene family, and reads without a unique V-gene family were excluded. In a later analysis, 500 to 700 highly shared, low-generation-probability nucleotide sequences were removed to address suspected cross-contamination and a sequencing artifact. A later analysis calculated a clonal expansion index for each public chain from normalized within-repertoire ranks of inferred template counts. In a later analysis, generation probabilities were computed using a VDJ recombination model fitted to out-of-frame rearrangements, and the results were checked against IGoR. In a later analysis, hypergeometric tests were used to score TCR-TCR, TCR-HLA and TCR-CMV co-occurrence, with a repertoire-size bias correction applied to TCR pairs. In a later analysis, false discovery rates were estimated by permuting HLA or CMV assignments 20 times. In a later analysis, co-occurring TCRs were grouped with DBSCAN, and TCRdist sequence similarity was added when clustering was performed within HLA-allele-positive subsets. For co-occurrence clustering, repertoires with fewer than 30,000 or more than 120,000 public chains were excluded, along with five repertoires with anomalous nucleotide sharing. TCRdb obtained this table from immuneACCESS and retained in-frame rearrangements with V and J assigned. These tables miss some clones; where compared with another copy, unresolved V genes account for less than half of the shortfall, and the remainder is unexplained. The DNA was the basis for D and trimming; V, J and clone size are from that table. The sample profile shows more than 95,000 clones; roughly 80% of them were found once. 6% to 8% of the sample lies in the top ten.

CDR1 and CDR2 are drawn from the germline V gene (reference sequence): LNHDA, SQIVND. V is clipped by 2 bases and J by 1 base, and the sequence between their germline boundaries is 6 bases long. Inclusive of the bounding cysteine and phenylalanine, the CDR3 is 13 residues long. Just the 39-base CDR3 DNA is kept, in frame starting at base 1. The receptor's source is a man aged 25 to 45 in good health and CMV-seropositive. The chain is encoded by TRBV19 joined to TRBJ2-7, with the D gene not clear enough to name. The sequenced sample was PBMCs. The nucleotide sequence reads as follows: TGTGCCAGTAGTATAACAAGATCCTACGAGCAGTACTTC. It translates to CASSITRSYEQYF.